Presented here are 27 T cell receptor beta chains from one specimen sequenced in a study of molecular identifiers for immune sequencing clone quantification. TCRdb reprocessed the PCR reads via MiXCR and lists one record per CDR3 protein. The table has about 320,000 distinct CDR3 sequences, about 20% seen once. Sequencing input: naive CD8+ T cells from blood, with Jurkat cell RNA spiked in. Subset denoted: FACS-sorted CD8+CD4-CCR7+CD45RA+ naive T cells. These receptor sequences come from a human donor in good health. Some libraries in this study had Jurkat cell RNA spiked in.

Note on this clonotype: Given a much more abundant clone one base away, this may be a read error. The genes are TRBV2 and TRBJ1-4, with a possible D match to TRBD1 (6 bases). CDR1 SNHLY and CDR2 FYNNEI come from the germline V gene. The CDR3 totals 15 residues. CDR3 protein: CTSREAGAEDEKLFF. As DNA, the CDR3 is TGTACCAGCCGGGAGGCGGGGGCTGAGGATGAAAAACTGTTTTTT.

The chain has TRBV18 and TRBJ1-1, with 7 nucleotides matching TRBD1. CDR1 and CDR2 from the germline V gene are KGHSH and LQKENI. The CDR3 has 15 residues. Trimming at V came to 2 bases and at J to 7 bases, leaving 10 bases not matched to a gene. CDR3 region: CASSPWPGQLNEAFF. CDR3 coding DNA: TGTGCCAGCTCACCATGGCCGGGACAGCTAAATGAAGCTTTCTTT.

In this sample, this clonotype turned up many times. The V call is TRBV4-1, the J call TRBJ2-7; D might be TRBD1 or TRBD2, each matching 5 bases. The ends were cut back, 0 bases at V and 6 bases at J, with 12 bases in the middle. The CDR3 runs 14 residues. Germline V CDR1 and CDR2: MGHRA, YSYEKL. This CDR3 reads CASSQEGSGTEQYF. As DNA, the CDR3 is TGCGCCAGCAGCCAAGAAGGGTCGGGGACCGAGCAGTACTTC.

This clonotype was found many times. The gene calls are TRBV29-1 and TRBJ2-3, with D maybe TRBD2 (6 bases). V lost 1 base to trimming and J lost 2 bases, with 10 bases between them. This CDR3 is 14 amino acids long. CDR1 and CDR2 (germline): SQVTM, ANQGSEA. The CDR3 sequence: CSVEGGTHTDTQYF. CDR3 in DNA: TGCAGCGTTGAAGGCGGGACTCACACAGATACGCAGTATTTT.

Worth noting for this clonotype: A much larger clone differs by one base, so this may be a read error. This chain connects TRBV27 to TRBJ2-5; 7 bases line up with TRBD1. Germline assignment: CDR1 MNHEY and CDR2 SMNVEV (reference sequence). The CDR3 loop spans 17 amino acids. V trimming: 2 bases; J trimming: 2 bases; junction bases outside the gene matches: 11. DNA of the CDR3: TGTGCCAGCAGTTTACCCTCTGACAGGGACCTTCAAGAGACCCAGTACTTC. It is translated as CASSLPSDRDLQETQYF.

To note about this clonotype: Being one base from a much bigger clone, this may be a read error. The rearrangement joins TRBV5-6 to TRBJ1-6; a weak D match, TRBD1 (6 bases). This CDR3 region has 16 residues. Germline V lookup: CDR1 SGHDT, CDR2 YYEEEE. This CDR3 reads CACSLGGRGDNSPLHF. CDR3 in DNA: TGTGCCTGCAGCTTGGGTGGCAGGGGAGATAATTCACCCCTCCACTTT.

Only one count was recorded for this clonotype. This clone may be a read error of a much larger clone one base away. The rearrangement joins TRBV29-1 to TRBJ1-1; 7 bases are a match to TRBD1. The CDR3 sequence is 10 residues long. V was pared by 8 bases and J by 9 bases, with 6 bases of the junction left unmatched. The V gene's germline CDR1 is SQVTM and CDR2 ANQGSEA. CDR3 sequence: CSTGTAKAFF. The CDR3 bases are TGCAGCACTGGGACAGCCAAAGCTTTCTTT.

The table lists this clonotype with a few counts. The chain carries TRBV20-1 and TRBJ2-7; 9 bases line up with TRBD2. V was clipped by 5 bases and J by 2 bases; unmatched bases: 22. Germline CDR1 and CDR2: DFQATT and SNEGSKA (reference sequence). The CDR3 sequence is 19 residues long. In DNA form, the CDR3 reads TGCAGTGCTCCCCTGAATGGGATTGCTAGCGGGAAAACGCCCTACGAGCAGTACTTC. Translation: CSAPLNGIASGKTPYEQYF.

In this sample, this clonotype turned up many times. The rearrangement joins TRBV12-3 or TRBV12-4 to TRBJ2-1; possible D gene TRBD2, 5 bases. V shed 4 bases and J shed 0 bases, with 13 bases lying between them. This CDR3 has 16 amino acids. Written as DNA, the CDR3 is TGTGCCAGCAGTTCATTAAGGGAGAGCTCCTACAATGAGCAGTTCTTC. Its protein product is CASSSLRESSYNEQFF.

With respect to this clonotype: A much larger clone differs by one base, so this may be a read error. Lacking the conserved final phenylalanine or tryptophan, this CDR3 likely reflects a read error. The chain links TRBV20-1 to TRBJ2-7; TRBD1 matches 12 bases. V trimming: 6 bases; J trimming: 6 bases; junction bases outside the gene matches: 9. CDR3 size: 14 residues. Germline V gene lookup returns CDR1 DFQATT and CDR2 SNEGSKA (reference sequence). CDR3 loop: CSAQTGTGGSEQYI. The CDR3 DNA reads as TGCAGTGCCCAGACCGGGACAGGGGGCTCCGAGCAGTACATC.

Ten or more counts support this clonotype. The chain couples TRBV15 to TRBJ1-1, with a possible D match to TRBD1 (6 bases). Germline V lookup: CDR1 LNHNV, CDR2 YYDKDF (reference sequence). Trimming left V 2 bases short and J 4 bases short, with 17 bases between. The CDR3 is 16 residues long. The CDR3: CATSRTPRGRGTEAFF. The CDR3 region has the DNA TGTGCCACCAGCAGAACCCCCCGGGGCAGGGGCACTGAAGCTTTCTTT.

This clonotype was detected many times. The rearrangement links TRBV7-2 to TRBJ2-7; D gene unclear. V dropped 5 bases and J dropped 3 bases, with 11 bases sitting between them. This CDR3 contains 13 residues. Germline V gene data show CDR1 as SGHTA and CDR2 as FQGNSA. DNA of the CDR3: TGTGCCAGCAGCCCAACATGGGGCTACGAGCAGTACTTC. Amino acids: CASSPTWGYEQYF.

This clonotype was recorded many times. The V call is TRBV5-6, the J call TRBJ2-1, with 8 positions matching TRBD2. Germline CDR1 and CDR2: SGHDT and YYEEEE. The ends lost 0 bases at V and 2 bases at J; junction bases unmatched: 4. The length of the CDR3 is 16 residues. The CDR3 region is CASSLVAGRTYNEQFF. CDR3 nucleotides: TGTGCCAGCAGCTTGGTAGCGGGGAGGACCTACAATGAGCAGTTCTTC.

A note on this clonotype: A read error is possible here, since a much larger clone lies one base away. In DNA, the CDR3 is TGCGCCAGCAGCCAAGGGACAGAGCCAGCTTACGAGCAGTACTTC. It codes for CASSQGTEPAYEQYF. The V gene is TRBV4-3, the J gene TRBJ2-7; a possible D gene is TRBD1 (6 bases). Germline lookup yields CDR1 LGHNA and CDR2 YSLEER. This CDR3 comprises 15 residues. V was pared by 1 base and J by 4 bases, with 14 bases between.

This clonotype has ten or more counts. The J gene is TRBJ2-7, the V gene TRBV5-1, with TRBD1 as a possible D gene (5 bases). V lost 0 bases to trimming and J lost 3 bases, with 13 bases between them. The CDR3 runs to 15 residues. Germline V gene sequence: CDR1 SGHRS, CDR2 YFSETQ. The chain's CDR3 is CASSLGVDMSYEQYF. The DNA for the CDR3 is TGCGCCAGCAGCTTGGGGGTGGACATGAGCTACGAGCAGTACTTC.

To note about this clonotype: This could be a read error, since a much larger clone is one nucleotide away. As DNA, the CDR3 is TGTGCCGGCAGCCCGGGACCGCTCATCTCTGGGGCCAACGTCCTGACTTTC. Translating gives CAGSPGPLISGANVLTF. The gene calls are TRBV7-3 and TRBJ2-6; D is perhaps TRBD1 or TRBD2 (5 bases each). The CDR3 totals 17 residues. Germline loops: CDR1 SGHTA, CDR2 FQGTGA.

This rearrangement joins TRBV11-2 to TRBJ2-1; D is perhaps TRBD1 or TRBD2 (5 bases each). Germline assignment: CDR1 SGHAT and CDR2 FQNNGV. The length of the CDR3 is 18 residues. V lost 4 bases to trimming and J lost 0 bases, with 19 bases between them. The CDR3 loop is CASSSPPGAHSSYNEQFF. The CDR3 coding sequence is TGTGCCAGCAGCTCGCCCCCCGGGGCCCATAGCTCCTACAATGAGCAGTTCTTC.

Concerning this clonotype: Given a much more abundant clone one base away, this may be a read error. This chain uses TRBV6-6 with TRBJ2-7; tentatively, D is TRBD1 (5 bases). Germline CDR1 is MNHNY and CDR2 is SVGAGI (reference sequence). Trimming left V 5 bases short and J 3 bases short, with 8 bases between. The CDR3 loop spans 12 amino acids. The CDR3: CASSVQVYEQYF. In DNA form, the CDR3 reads TGTGCCAGCAGTGTACAGGTCTACGAGCAGTACTTC.

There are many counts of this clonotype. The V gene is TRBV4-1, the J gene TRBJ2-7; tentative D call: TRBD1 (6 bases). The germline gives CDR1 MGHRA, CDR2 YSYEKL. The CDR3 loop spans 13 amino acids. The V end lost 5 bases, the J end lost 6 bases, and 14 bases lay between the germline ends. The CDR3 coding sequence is TGCGCCAGCAGCGGACACAGGGTGGGCGAGCAGTACTTC. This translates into CASSGHRVGEQYF.

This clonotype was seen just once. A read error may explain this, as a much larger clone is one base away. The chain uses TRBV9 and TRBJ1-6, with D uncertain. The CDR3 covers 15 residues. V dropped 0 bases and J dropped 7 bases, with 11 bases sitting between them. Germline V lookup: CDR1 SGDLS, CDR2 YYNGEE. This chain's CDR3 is CASSVDWGENSPLHF. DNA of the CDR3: TGTGCCAGCAGCGTAGATTGGGGAGAAAATTCACCCCTCCACTTT.

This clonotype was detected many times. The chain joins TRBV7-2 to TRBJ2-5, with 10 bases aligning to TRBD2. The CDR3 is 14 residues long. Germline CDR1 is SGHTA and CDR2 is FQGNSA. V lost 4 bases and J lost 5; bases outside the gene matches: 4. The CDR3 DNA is TGTGCCAGCAGCTCTAGCGGGAGAGCGGAGACCCAGTACTTC. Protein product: CASSSSGRAETQYF. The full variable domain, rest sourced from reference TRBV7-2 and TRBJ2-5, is GAGVSQSPSNKVTEKGKDVELRCDPISGHTALYWYRQSLGQGLEFLIYFQGNSAPDKSGLPSDRFSAERTGGSVSTLTIQRTQQEDSAVYLCASSSSGRAETQYFGPGTRLLVL.

In DNA, the CDR3 is TGCGCCAGCAGCCCATCCAACAGGGACCGCTATGGCTACACCTTC. It specifies CASSPSNRDRYGYTF. The rearrangement uses TRBV4-1 and TRBJ1-2; a weak D match, TRBD1 (6 bases). There are 15 residues in the CDR3. CDR1 is MGHRA, CDR2 YSYEKL, per germline. V gave up 4 bases and J gave up 4 bases, with 16 bases separating them.

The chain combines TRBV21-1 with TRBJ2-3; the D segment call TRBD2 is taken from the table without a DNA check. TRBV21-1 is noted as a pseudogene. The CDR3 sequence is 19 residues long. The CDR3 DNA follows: TGTGCCAGCAGCAAAGGTAGCCGCGGGGGGGATTCTTGCACAGATACGCAGTATTTT. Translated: CASSKGSRGGDSCTDTQYF.

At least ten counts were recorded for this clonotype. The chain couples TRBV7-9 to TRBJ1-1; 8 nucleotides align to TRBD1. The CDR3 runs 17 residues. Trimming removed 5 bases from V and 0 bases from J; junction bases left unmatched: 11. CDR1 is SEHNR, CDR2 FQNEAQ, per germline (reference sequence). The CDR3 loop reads CASSPGDRGRVNTEAFF. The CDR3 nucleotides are TGTGCCAGCAGCCCCGGAGACAGGGGTCGGGTGAACACTGAAGCTTTCTTT.

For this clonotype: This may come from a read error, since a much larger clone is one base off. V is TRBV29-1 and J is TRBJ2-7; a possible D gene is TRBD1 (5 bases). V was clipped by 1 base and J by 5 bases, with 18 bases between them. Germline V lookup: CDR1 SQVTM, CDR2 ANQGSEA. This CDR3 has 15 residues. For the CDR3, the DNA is TGCAGCGTTGAAGTTGAAGGGGCCCCCATTGACGAGCAGTACTTC. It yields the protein CSVEVEGAPIDEQYF.

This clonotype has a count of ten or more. The CDR3 bases are TGTGCCAGCAGGCCCGGGACAGGAAACCCCTACGAGCAGTACTTC. Its protein is CASRPGTGNPYEQYF. The rearrangement links TRBV5-6 to TRBJ2-7, with 8 positions matching TRBD1. With V trimmed by 5 bases and J by 2 bases, 9 bases remained unmatched. The CDR3 is 15 residues long. Germline V gene data show CDR1 as SGHDT and CDR2 as YYEEEE.

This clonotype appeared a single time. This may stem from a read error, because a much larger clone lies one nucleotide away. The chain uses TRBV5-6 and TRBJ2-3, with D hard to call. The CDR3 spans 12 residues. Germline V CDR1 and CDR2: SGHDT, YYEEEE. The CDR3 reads CASSLYPDTQCF. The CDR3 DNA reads TGTGCCAGCAGCTTATATCCAGATACGCAGTGTTTT.